A single sample gave rise to the 31 T cell receptor beta chains below, sequenced in a study of blood T cells in healthy people across ages. The authors ran a second PCR of about 7 to 11 cycles using a sample-barcoded 5' primer and a J-beta primer mix. MiXCR was run by TCRdb on the 5' RACE reads, yielding one entry per CDR3 protein. The sample contains around 690,000 distinct CDR3 sequences, about 53% of which appear only once. The sequenced material came from blood. These receptors came from a man between 60 and 75 years old in good health.

The chain recombines TRBV18 with TRBJ2-3; D is unresolved. This CDR3 region has 16 residues. Germline CDR1 and CDR2: KGHSH and LQKENI. Trimming removed 2 bases at V and 6 bases at J, with 18 bases between. DNA of the CDR3: TGTGCCAGCTCACCATTCGAGACCCATAAGTGGGATACGCAGTATTTT. Translated: CASSPFETHKWDTQYF.

This clonotype was seen a handful of times. The V gene is TRBV4-2, the J gene TRBJ2-1, with a possible D match to TRBD1 (6 bases). Germline CDR1 is LGHNA and CDR2 is YNFKEQ. Trimming cost V 2 bases and J 6 bases, with 11 bases left between them. The CDR3 covers 14 residues. The CDR3 DNA is TGTGCCAGCAGCCAACTCAGGGGCGTCAATGAGCAGTTCTTC. Translated, it gives CASSQLRGVNEQFF.

This clonotype was seen more than once but under ten times. This chain links TRBV10-3 with TRBJ1-2, with TRBD1 identical over 9 bases. V trimming: 6 bases; J trimming: 6 bases; junction bases outside the gene matches: 8. The CDR3 extends over 14 amino acids. Germline V CDR1 and CDR2: ENHRY, SYGVKD. This CDR3 is CAIRSRDRVDGYTF. DNA for the CDR3: TGTGCCATCAGGAGCCGGGACAGGGTAGATGGCTACACCTTC.

The V and J genes are TRBV28 and TRBJ2-3; TRBD1 is a possible D gene (7 bases). The CDR3 is 16 residues long. V was trimmed by 1 base and J by 0 bases, leaving 11 bases between them. Looked up from germline, CDR1 is MDHEN and CDR2 is SYDVKM. The CDR3 sequence is CASSLLEGASTDTQYF. CDR3 DNA sequence: TGTGCCAGCAGTTTATTGGAGGGGGCCAGCACAGATACGCAGTATTTT.

This clonotype came up once. The chain has TRBV5-1 and TRBJ2-7; perhaps TRBD2 as D (7 bases). The end of the DNA aligns better with TRBJ2-5, so the J call may be wrong. Germline CDR1 and CDR2: SGHRS and YFSETQ. The CDR3 is 15 amino acids. CDR3: CASSLSGAREETQYF. In DNA, the CDR3 is TGCGCCAGCAGCTTGTCAGGGGCGCGGGAGGAGACCCAGTACTTC.

This clonotype was recorded a few times. This chain joins TRBV18 and TRBJ2-4, with 7 bases aligning to TRBD1. Germline V gives CDR1 KGHSH, CDR2 LQKENI. The CDR3 contains 15 residues. V trimming: 6 bases; J trimming: 6 bases; junction bases outside the gene matches: 11. In DNA, the CDR3 is TGTGCCAGCTCTAGGGATGACAGGGACGGAAACATTCAGTACTTC. Its translation: CASSRDDRDGNIQYF.

Only a few counts were recorded for this clonotype. The chain joins TRBV20-1 to TRBJ2-6, with unresolved D. The CDR3 totals 16 residues. V dropped 0 bases and J dropped 2 bases, with 11 bases sitting between them. Germline CDR1 is DFQATT and CDR2 is SNEGSKA (reference sequence). Here the CDR3 DNA reads TGCAGTGCTAGAGATACGCCAGACCCTGGGGCCAACGTCCTGACTTTC. Protein sequence: CSARDTPDPGANVLTF.

The rearrangement joins TRBV24-1 to TRBJ2-7; 9 bases match TRBD2. The length of the CDR3 is 16 residues. CDR1 KGHDR and CDR2 SFDVKD come from the germline V gene. V gave up 4 bases and J gave up 7 bases; unmatched junction bases: 13. CDR3 sequence: CATSDRLAVSYNEQYF. The CDR3 DNA reads as TGTGCCACCAGTGACCGACTAGCGGTTTCATACAATGAGCAGTACTTC.

This clonotype was observed a single time. The chain links TRBV9 to TRBJ2-1; D may be TRBD2 (5 bases). This CDR3 spans 13 amino acids. Germline lookup yields CDR1 SGDLS and CDR2 YYNGEE. V lost 0 bases, J lost 8 bases, and 9 bases lay in between. Here the CDR3 reads CASSVVGVHEQFF. The CDR3, as DNA: TGTGCCAGCAGCGTAGTCGGGGTTCATGAGCAGTTCTTC.

This clonotype appeared a few times. The J gene is TRBJ1-4, the V gene TRBV12-3 or TRBV12-4; tentative D call: TRBD1 (6 bases). The CDR3 loop spans 15 amino acids. Trimming stripped 2 bases from V and 5 bases from J, with 12 bases between. The CDR3 spells CASSLRGGENEKLFF. The CDR3 nucleotides are TGTGCCAGCAGTTTAAGGGGGGGTGAAAATGAAAAACTGTTTTTT.

This chain connects TRBV18 to TRBJ1-1, with no clear D. Trimming left V 4 bases short and J 5 bases short, with 14 bases between. The germline gives CDR1 KGHSH, CDR2 LQKENI. This CDR3 region has 14 residues. The CDR3, as DNA: TGTGCCAGCTCACTCAAGGATCTAAGGACTGAAGCTTTCTTT. It translates to CASSLKDLRTEAFF.

The genes are TRBV7-2 and TRBJ1-6, with D hard to call. In germline, CDR1 is SGHTA, CDR2 FQGNSA. The CDR3 extends over 14 amino acids. V dropped 6 bases and J dropped 9 bases, with 15 bases sitting between them. In DNA form, the CDR3 reads TGTGCCAGCAGAGTACGGGGATGGGTTTCACCCCTCCACTTT. Protein: CASRVRGWVSPLHF.

The chain joins TRBV20-1 to TRBJ2-2; TRBD1 matches 9 bases. CDR3 length: 15 amino acids. With 5 bases clipped from V and 5 bases from J, the junction kept 9 bases outside the gene matches. Germline V gene lookup returns CDR1 DFQATT and CDR2 SNEGSKA (reference sequence). The chain's CDR3 is CSAGSTGGFTGELFF. CDR3 bases: TGCAGTGCTGGGTCGACAGGGGGGTTTACCGGGGAGCTGTTTTTT.

The gene calls are TRBV20-1 and TRBJ2-5; D is undetermined. V was cut by 0 bases and J by 0 bases, with 8 bases left in between. The germline gives CDR1 DFQATT, CDR2 SNEGSKA (reference sequence). The CDR3 extends over 14 amino acids. The DNA for the CDR3 is TGCAGTGCTAGAGATGTACCTTACCAAGAGACCCAGTACTTC. Translating gives CSARDVPYQETQYF.

This clonotype has more than one count but fewer than ten. V usage is TRBV4-2 and J usage is TRBJ2-1; 8 nucleotides align to TRBD2. J was trimmed by 4 bases and V by 4 bases; bases with no gene match: 12. Germline loops: CDR1 LGHNA, CDR2 YNFKEQ. The CDR3 contains 17 residues. CDR3 region: CASSPRGGSGTYNEQFF. CDR3 in DNA: TGTGCCAGCAGCCCACGGGGGGGTAGCGGGACTTACAATGAGCAGTTCTTC.

This clonotype was found once. Possible read error: a much larger clone is one base away. For the CDR3, the DNA is TGTGCCAGCAGCGAAACAGGGGCCCAAGAGACCCAGTTCTTC. Translation gives CASSETGAQETQFF. The chain links TRBV6-6 to TRBJ2-1, with 7 bases aligning to TRBD1. The ends lost 6 bases at V and 13 bases at J; junction bases unmatched: 15. CDR1 MNHNY and CDR2 SVGAGI come from the germline V gene (reference sequence). The CDR3 is made up of 14 amino acids.

The J gene is TRBJ2-7, the V gene TRBV10-3, with D hard to call. The germline CDR1 and CDR2 sequences are ENHRY and SYGVKD. CDR3 length: 13 residues. With 0 bases removed from V and 3 bases from J, the gap between germline ends came to 6 bases. The CDR3 here is CAISESPVYEQYF. The CDR3 bases are TGTGCCATCAGTGAGTCGCCGGTCTACGAGCAGTACTTC.

The chain has TRBV11-3 and TRBJ1-4; D gene unclear. V was clipped by 2 bases and J by 0 bases, with 10 bases between them. CDR1 SGHNT and CDR2 YENEEA come from the germline V gene. The CDR3 consists of 16 residues. The CDR3 sequence is CASSLNRDPTNEKLFF. CDR3 bases: TGTGCCAGCAGCTTAAACCGAGACCCAACTAATGAAAAACTGTTTTTT. Full variable domain (outside the CDR3, taken from reference TRBV11-3 and TRBJ1-4): EAGVVQSPRYKIIEKKQPVAFWCNPISGHNTLYWYLQNLGQGPELLIRYENEEAVDDSQLPKDRFSAERLKGVDSTLKIQPAELGDSAVYLCASSLNRDPTNEKLFFGSGTQLSVL.

The sample holds a few counts of this clonotype. This chain connects TRBV18 to TRBJ1-2, with D perhaps TRBD1 (6 bases). The CDR3 contains 14 residues. The V end was cut by 3 bases, the J end by 2 bases, with 10 bases between. CDR1 and CDR2 (germline): KGHSH, LQKENI. The CDR3 reads CASSPRDTNYGYTF. In DNA, the CDR3 is TGTGCCAGCTCACCCCGGGACACCAACTATGGCTACACCTTC.

This chain joins TRBV15 and TRBJ2-1; possibly TRBD1 for D (6 bases). The last part of the DNA fits TRBJ2-7 better; the J call may be wrong. CDR1 and CDR2 (germline): LNHNV, YYDKDF (reference sequence). The length of the CDR3 is 16 residues. The CDR3 here is CATSSLAGASYNEQYF. The CDR3 bases are TGTGCCACCAGCAGCCTAGCAGGGGCCTCCTACAATGAGCAGTACTTC.

This clonotype was seen more than once but under ten times. The chain uses TRBV6-5 and TRBJ2-1; 10 bases align to TRBD2. CDR3 length: 16 residues. The ends lost 0 bases at V and 9 bases at J; junction bases unmatched: 8. Germline values: CDR1 MNHEY, CDR2 SVGAGI. This chain's CDR3 is CASSYSGTSDRREQFF. The CDR3 DNA follows: TGTGCCAGCAGTTACTCCGGGACTAGCGATCGTCGTGAGCAGTTCTTC.

This clonotype was counted only a few times. V and J are TRBV10-3 and TRBJ1-1; no clear D gene. The germline V gene encodes CDR1 ENHRY and CDR2 SYGVKD. The CDR3 has 16 residues. The V and J ends lost 0 bases and 1 base respectively, with 12 bases between them. CDR3 sequence (DNA): TGTGCCATCAGTGAGTCGGGCCGAGGCAAGAACACTGAAGCTTTCTTT. Translated, it gives CAISESGRGKNTEAFF.

This rearrangement joins TRBV12-3 or TRBV12-4 to TRBJ1-2; D remains ambiguous. Trimming removed 1 base from V and 5 bases from J, with 8 bases in between. The CDR3 extends over 13 amino acids. The CDR3 coding sequence is TGTGCCAGCAGTTTAGGGGGTCGGTATGGCTACACCTTC. It translates to CASSLGGRYGYTF.

The chain employs TRBV20-1 and TRBJ1-2, with D possibly TRBD1 on 6 matching bases. V lost 3 bases, J lost 2 bases, and 10 bases lay in between. Germline loops: CDR1 DFQATT, CDR2 SNEGSKA (reference sequence). The CDR3 is made up of 13 amino acids. The CDR3 coding sequence is TGCAGTGCTAGGGGGACACAGAACTATGGCTACACCTTC. Amino acids: CSARGTQNYGYTF.

This sequence joins TRBV5-1 and TRBJ2-1; 10 bases are shared with TRBD2. CDR1 is SGHRS and CDR2 is YFSETQ in the germline V gene. J was trimmed by 5 bases and V by 1 base; bases with no gene match: 6. CDR3 length equals 16 residues. For the CDR3, the DNA is TGCGCCAGCAGCTTGCCCGGACTAGCGGTAAACAATGAGCAGTTCTTC. Protein: CASSLPGLAVNNEQFF.

This clonotype was picked up a small number of times. CDR3 coding DNA: TGTGCCATCGCGCCAGGGAGAGAGACCCAGTACTTC. Translation: CAIAPGRETQYF. V and J are TRBV10-3 and TRBJ2-5; D possibly matches TRBD1 or TRBD2 (5 bases each). The germline CDR1 and CDR2 sequences are ENHRY and SYGVKD. The CDR3 is made up of 12 amino acids. Trimming took off 8 bases at V and 4 bases at J, with 11 bases between the two ends.

The V and J genes are TRBV20-1 and TRBJ2-5, with TRBD1 matching 10 bases. Trimming removed 5 bases from V and 5 bases from J; junction bases left unmatched: 5. This CDR3 comprises 13 residues. The V gene's germline CDR1 is DFQATT and CDR2 SNEGSKA (reference sequence). The CDR3: CSASTGGRETQYF. The CDR3, as DNA: TGCAGTGCTTCGACAGGGGGCAGGGAGACCCAGTACTTC.

CDR3 in amino acids: CASSPGQGGSYEQYF. CDR3 DNA sequence: TGTGCCAGCTCACCTGGACAGGGGGGCTCCTACGAGCAGTACTTC. This rearrangement joins TRBV18 to TRBJ2-7; TRBD1 aligns across 10 bases. Germline V gene sequence: CDR1 KGHSH, CDR2 LQKENI. The J segment lost 0 bases and the V segment lost 3 bases, leaving 2 bases of the junction unmatched. The CDR3 has 15 residues.

This clonotype was counted a few times. V usage is TRBV5-6 and J usage is TRBJ1-2; D call uncertain. CDR3 length equals 11 residues. The ends were cut back, 5 bases at V and 8 bases at J, with 10 bases in the middle. The germline V gene has CDR1 SGHDT and CDR2 YYEEEE. CDR3: CASSIDDGYTF. Written as DNA, the CDR3 is TGTGCCAGCAGTATCGACGACGGCTACACCTTC.

This clonotype was seen at least ten times. V gene TRBV28 combines with J gene TRBJ2-5; no reliable D call. V lost 3 bases and J lost 5, with 13 bases in between. This CDR3 comprises 14 residues. The germline gives CDR1 MDHEN, CDR2 SYDVKM. The CDR3 coding sequence is TGTGCCAGCAGTTTCCACGTATGGGCGGAGACCCAGTACTTC. Amino acids: CASSFHVWAETQYF.

There are a few counts of this clonotype. The chain is built from TRBV3-1 and TRBJ1-2, with D possibly being TRBD1 (6 bases). V was shortened by 2 bases and J by 8 bases, with 21 bases between the two germline ends. The CDR3 has 16 amino acids. The germline CDR1 and CDR2 sequences are LGHDT and YNNKEL (reference sequence). CDR3 sequence (DNA): TGTGCCAGCAGCCAAAACCCAACAGGGCACGGACGGGGCTACACCTTC. This translates into CASSQNPTGHGRGYTF.